The 11 T cell receptor beta chains below all came from one sample that was sequenced in a study of T cell responses to AZD1222 COVID-19 vaccine. This table comes from immunoSEQ multiplex PCR, and its TCRdb copy is limited to in-frame clones, with some not included. The sample lists more than 100,000 clones, over 80% seen once, with 6% to 9% in the top ten. The source material was peripheral blood, sampled 28 days after the second AZD1222 dose. These receptors were taken from an adult who received the AZD1222 COVID-19 vaccine.

V and J are TRBV2 and TRBJ1-5; D is unresolved. This CDR3 has 15 residues. Germline lookup yields CDR1 SNHLY and CDR2 FYNNEI. V was clipped by 5 bases and J by 4 bases, with 15 bases between them. CDR3 sequence: CASSSSRVGNQPQHF. DNA of the CDR3: TGTGCCAGCAGTAGCAGCCGGGTTGGAAATCAGCCCCAGCATTTT.

This rearrangement joins TRBV19 to TRBJ2-1, with 11 bases that match TRBD2. The junction had 7 bases not matched to a gene; V was cut back by 5 bases and J by 4 bases. Germline-derived CDR1 and CDR2 are LNHDA and SQIVND (reference sequence). The CDR3 spans 16 residues. CDR3 bases: TGTGCCAGTAGTCCCACCGGGACTAGCGGATACAATGAGCAGTTCTTC. Its translation is CASSPTGTSGYNEQFF.

The CDR3: CASSPGQRYQETQYF. DNA of the CDR3: TGTGCCAGTAGCCCGGGACAGAGATACCAAGAGACCCAGTACTTC. The chain uses TRBV19 and TRBJ2-5; 7 bases match TRBD1. The CDR3 runs 15 residues. The germline V gene has CDR1 LNHDA and CDR2 SQIVND (reference sequence). After removal of 6 bases from V and 0 bases from J, the junction contained 7 bases not matched to a gene.

The CDR3 DNA sequence: TGTGCCAGTCACGGGACAGGGATCTCCTACGAGCAGTACTTC. Amino acids: CASHGTGISYEQYF. This chain connects TRBV19 to TRBJ2-7; 9 positions match TRBD1. Germline V gene lookup returns CDR1 LNHDA and CDR2 SQIVND (reference sequence). V trimming: 8 bases; J trimming: 0 bases; junction bases outside the gene matches: 5. The CDR3 is 14 residues long.

This clone was seen a single time. V is TRBV6-5 and J is TRBJ1-5; TRBD1 aligns across 8 bases. Losses at the gene ends were 5 bases for V and 2 bases for J; bases not matched to a gene: 2. The germline V gene encodes CDR1 MNHEY and CDR2 SVGAGI. This CDR3 is 14 amino acids long. The CDR3 reads CASSTDRGNQPQHF. CDR3 DNA: TGTGCCAGCAGTACGGACAGGGGCAATCAGCCCCAGCATTTT.

As to this clone: An end of the junction differs from the germline gene, which may be a read error. This chain joins TRBV7-2 and TRBJ2-1; D gene ambiguous. This CDR3 is 13 amino acids long. The germline CDR1 and CDR2 sequences are SGHTA and FQGNSA. The CDR3 here is CASSFYSVPPSVF. The CDR3 DNA sequence: TGTGCCAGCAGCTTTTATTCGGTCCCCCCCTCGGTCTTC.

This clone was detected only once. The V and J genes are TRBV13 and TRBJ2-1; D uncertain. Germline V CDR1 and CDR2: PRHDT, FYEKMQ (reference sequence). V was trimmed by 0 bases and J by 9 bases, leaving 9 bases between them. The CDR3 runs 13 residues. The CDR3 protein is CASSLGFASEQFF. The CDR3 DNA reads as TGTGCCAGCAGCTTAGGCTTCGCGAGTGAGCAGTTCTTC.

V and J are TRBV28 and TRBJ2-2; D might be TRBD2 (5 bases). Germline CDR1 reads MDHEN; CDR2 reads SYDVKM. The CDR3 sequence is 16 residues long. V was shortened by 2 bases and J by 2 bases, with 12 bases between the two germline ends. The CDR3 reads CASSLVGNLNTGELFF. The CDR3 nucleotides read TGTGCCAGCAGTTTAGTCGGGAATTTAAACACCGGGGAGCTGTTTTTT.

The rearrangement links TRBV2 to TRBJ1-6; D might be TRBD1 (6 bases). The CDR3 is 14 amino acids. V lost 6 bases and J 9 bases, leaving 15 bases between the germline ends. CDR1 SNHLY and CDR2 FYNNEI come from the germline V gene. CDR3 region: CASSLGGLRSPLHF. CDR3 DNA sequence: TGTGCCAGCAGCTTAGGGGGGTTACGTTCACCCCTCCACTTT.

The rearrangement links TRBV28 to TRBJ1-2; a weak D match, TRBD1 (5 bases). The CDR3 has 13 residues. Trimming removed 1 base from V and 4 bases from J, with 7 bases in between. Germline V gene lookup returns CDR1 MDHEN and CDR2 SYDVKM. CDR3 nucleotides: TGTGCCAGCAGTTTATCGCAGGGCTATGGCTACACCTTC. This encodes CASSLSQGYGYTF.

The chain combines TRBV4-2 with TRBJ2-5; 12 nucleotides line up with TRBD2. The CDR3 runs to 17 residues. The V segment lost 1 base and the J segment 2 bases; nucleotides outside the gene matches: 5. Germline V lookup: CDR1 LGHNA, CDR2 YNFKEQ. CDR3 in amino acids: CASSQAGTSGQQETQYF. The CDR3 DNA reads TGTGCCAGCAGCCAAGCCGGGACTAGCGGGCAACAAGAGACCCAGTACTTC.